Reported below is one T cell receptor beta chain. Per germline, CDR1 SGHRS and CDR2 YFSETQ. Trimming removed 4 bases from V and 5 bases from J; junction bases left unmatched: 10. This CDR3 contains 15 residues. Method: immunoSEQ multiplex PCR; TCRdb's copy keeps in-frame clones and lacks some. Here the sample spans under 250,000 clones, approximately 81% being singletons. The sample is drawn from a study of blood T cell repertoires in COVID-19. For the study at large: Samples of COVID-19 (acute and convalescent) were obtained from the United States, Italy and Spain. Sources were T cells, B-cell-depleted T cells, or PBMCs; the material itself was cDNA or gDNA.

The sequence came from a woman over 75 with acute or convalescent COVID-19. The chain uses TRBV5-1 and TRBJ2-7; 9 positions agree with TRBD1. Sequenced input: peripheral blood. CDR3 in DNA: TGCGCCAGCAGCCTGGAAACAGGGGGCGCGGACGAGCAGTACTTC. Amino acid sequence: CASSLETGGADEQYF.